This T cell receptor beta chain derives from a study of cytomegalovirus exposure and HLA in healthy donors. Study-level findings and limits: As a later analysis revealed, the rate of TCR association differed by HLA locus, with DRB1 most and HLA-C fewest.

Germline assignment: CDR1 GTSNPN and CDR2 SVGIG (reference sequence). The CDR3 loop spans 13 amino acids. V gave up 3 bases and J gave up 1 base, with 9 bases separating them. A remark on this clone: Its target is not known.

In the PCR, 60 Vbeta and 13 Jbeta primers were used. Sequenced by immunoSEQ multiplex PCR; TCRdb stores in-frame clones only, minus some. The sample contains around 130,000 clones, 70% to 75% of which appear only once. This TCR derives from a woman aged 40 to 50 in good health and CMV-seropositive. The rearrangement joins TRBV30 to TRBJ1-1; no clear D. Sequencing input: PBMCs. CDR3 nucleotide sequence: TGTGCCTGGAGCGCGGGTCCGAACACTGAAGCTTTCTTT. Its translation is CAWSAGPNTEAFF.